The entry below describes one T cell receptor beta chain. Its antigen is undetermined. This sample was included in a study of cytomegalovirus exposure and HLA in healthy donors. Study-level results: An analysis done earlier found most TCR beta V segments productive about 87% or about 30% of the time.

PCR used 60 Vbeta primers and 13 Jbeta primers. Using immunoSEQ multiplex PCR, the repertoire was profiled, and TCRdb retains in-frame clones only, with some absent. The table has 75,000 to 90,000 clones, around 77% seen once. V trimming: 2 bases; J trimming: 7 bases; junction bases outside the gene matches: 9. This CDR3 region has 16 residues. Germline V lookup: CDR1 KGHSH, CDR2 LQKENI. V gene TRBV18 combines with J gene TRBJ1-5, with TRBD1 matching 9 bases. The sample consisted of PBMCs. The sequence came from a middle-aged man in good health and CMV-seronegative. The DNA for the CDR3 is TGTGCCAGCTCACCAACAACAGGGGGCGCGGGACAGCCCCAGCATTTT. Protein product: CASSPTTGGAGQPQHF.